This passage covers 14 T cell receptor beta chains from one sample sequenced in a study of response to subunit inactivated influenza vaccine. TCRdb passed the RT-PCR reads through MiXCR, listing each CDR3 protein once. The table shows 650,000 to 850,000 distinct CDR3 sequences, with 14% occurring only once. The sample consisted of PBMCs from blood, taken 14 to 15 days before vaccination. The source of these receptors is a man aged 45-65 years who received an inactivated influenza vaccine.

This clonotype appeared a few times. The chain employs TRBV20-1 and TRBJ2-3; TRBD2 agrees at 10 bases. CDR3 size: 18 residues. Germline trimming cut 3 bases from V and 3 bases from J; bases unmatched to any gene: 15. The germline gives CDR1 DFQATT, CDR2 SNEGSKA (reference sequence). Here the CDR3 reads CSASSSGGASGLTDTQYF. DNA for the CDR3: TGCAGTGCTAGTTCGAGCGGGGGGGCATCTGGTCTTACAGATACGCAGTATTTT.

This clonotype was seen more than once but under ten times. The chain links TRBV12-3 or TRBV12-4 to TRBJ2-5, with TRBD1 identical over 7 bases. The V gene end was trimmed by 7 bases and the J gene end by 0 bases; junction bases not matched to a gene: 8. The CDR3 spans 15 residues. The DNA of the CDR3 is TGTGCCAGCACCTGGGGGACAGCGAACCAAGAGACCCAGTACTTC. Encoded protein: CASTWGTANQETQYF.

In this sample, this clonotype turned up many times. The chain links TRBV5-6 to TRBJ2-7; D is perhaps TRBD2 (6 bases). The length of the CDR3 is 16 residues. Germline V CDR1 and CDR2: SGHDT, YYEEEE. The V end was cut by 6 bases, the J end by 3 bases, with 22 bases between. The CDR3 is CASTLQTTGVDYEQYF. For the CDR3, the DNA is TGTGCCAGCACCCTCCAAACAACGGGGGTTGACTACGAGCAGTACTTC.

This clonotype was seen at least ten times. The J gene is TRBJ2-2, the V gene TRBV15; TRBD2 matches 7 bases. Germline values: CDR1 LNHNV, CDR2 YYDKDF (reference sequence). The V and J ends lost 8 bases and 3 bases, in that order; junction bases with no gene match: 6. The CDR3 is 14 residues long. DNA of the CDR3: TGTGCCACCGTCGACGGGGGGTACACCGGGGAGCTGTTTTTT. This gives the protein CATVDGGYTGELFF.

In its sample, this clonotype was seen a few times. The chain links TRBV7-8 to TRBJ2-1; tentatively, D is TRBD2 (7 bases). Per germline, CDR1 SGHVS and CDR2 FQNEAQ. The CDR3 runs 16 residues. With 3 bases removed from V and 3 bases from J, the gap between germline ends came to 15 bases. CDR3 DNA sequence: TGTGCCAGCAGCTTCGACACGGGGGGCGTCTACAATGAGCAGTTCTTC. Translating gives CASSFDTGGVYNEQFF.

The chain couples TRBV29-1 to TRBJ2-3; TRBD2 matches at 15 bases. V dropped 6 bases and J dropped 3; count of bases not matched to a gene: 4. The CDR3 has 15 amino acids. The germline V gene encodes CDR1 SQVTM and CDR2 ANQGSEA. CDR3 sequence (DNA): TGCAGCGTGACCGGGACTAGCGGGAGGACAGATACGCAGTATTTT. Amino acids: CSVTGTSGRTDTQYF.

Only one count was recorded for this clonotype. The chain recombines TRBV20-1 with TRBJ2-3, with a tentative D call TRBD1 (6 bases). V shed 5 bases and J shed 1 base, with 16 bases lying between them. The CDR3 is 15 residues long. In germline, CDR1 is DFQATT, CDR2 SNEGSKA (reference sequence). The CDR3 nucleotides read TGCAGTGCTCCCGGCCAGGGGATTGGCACAGATACGCAGTATTTT. The encoded protein is CSAPGQGIGTDTQYF.

This clonotype showed up just a few times. The chain employs TRBV9 and TRBJ2-7; maybe TRBD2 (7 bases). The germline V gene has CDR1 SGDLS and CDR2 YYNGEE. CDR3 length: 15 residues. Between the trimmed V and J ends, which lost 0 bases and 5 bases, there was a span of 15 bases. For the CDR3, the DNA is TGTGCCAGCAGCGTAGATACGGGGGGCCCCCACGAGCAGTACTTC. Translating it yields CASSVDTGGPHEQYF.

This clonotype was picked up a small number of times. The gene calls are TRBV5-1 and TRBJ2-1; 9 bases match TRBD2. CDR3 length: 15 amino acids. Germline CDR1 and CDR2: SGHRS and YFSETQ. V was pared by 7 bases and J by 0 bases, with 5 bases of the junction left unmatched. The CDR3 DNA reads TGCGCCAGCGGGGAAGCGGGGGGCTCCTACAATGAGCAGTTCTTC. It yields the protein CASGEAGGSYNEQFF.

This clonotype was recorded a few times. V and J are TRBV4-1 and TRBJ2-3; D call uncertain. CDR3 length: 18 amino acids. The germline V gene encodes CDR1 MGHRA and CDR2 YSYEKL. Trimming took 2 bases from V and 0 from J, leaving 18 bases between them. As DNA, the CDR3 is TGCGCCAGCAGCCAAACCTTCCGCCAGGCCACTAGCACAGATACGCAGTATTTT. This translates into CASSQTFRQATSTDTQYF.

This clonotype appeared a few times. The V call is TRBV29-1, the J call TRBJ2-7, with 9 bases fitting TRBD1. Germline V gene lookup returns CDR1 SQVTM and CDR2 ANQGSEA. CDR3 length equals 13 residues. V dropped 6 bases and J dropped 1; count of bases not matched to a gene: 4. CDR3 in DNA: TGCAGCGTGCCCGGGACAGGGTCCTACGAGCAGTACTTC. Amino acids: CSVPGTGSYEQYF.

Many counts were recorded for this clonotype. V and J are TRBV3-1 and TRBJ2-7, with D possibly matching TRBD1 (6 bases). V was pared by 5 bases and J by 5 bases, with 13 bases between. The CDR3 consists of 13 residues. The germline V gene has CDR1 LGHDT and CDR2 YNNKEL (reference sequence). CDR3 sequence: CASSSFGDNEQYF. Written as DNA, the CDR3 is TGTGCCAGCAGCTCATTTGGGGACAACGAGCAGTACTTC.

This clonotype was counted at least ten times. This sequence joins TRBV20-1 and TRBJ1-2; no definite D call. The V gene lost 0 bases and the J gene lost 0 bases, with 8 bases spanning the gap. Germline CDR1 reads DFQATT; CDR2 reads SNEGSKA (reference sequence). This CDR3 region has 14 residues. CDR3 amino acids: CSARDLAANYGYTF. Here the CDR3 DNA reads TGCAGTGCTAGAGATCTCGCGGCTAACTATGGCTACACCTTC.

The gene calls are TRBV7-2 and TRBJ1-2, with a weak D call TRBD1 (6 bases). Germline loops: CDR1 SGHTA, CDR2 FQGNSA. The CDR3 extends over 16 amino acids. The V and J ends lost 0 bases and 4 bases respectively, with 15 bases between them. The CDR3 sequence: CASSLARGATGYGYTF. CDR3 nucleotide sequence: TGTGCCAGCAGCTTAGCGCGGGGGGCAACAGGCTATGGCTACACCTTC.